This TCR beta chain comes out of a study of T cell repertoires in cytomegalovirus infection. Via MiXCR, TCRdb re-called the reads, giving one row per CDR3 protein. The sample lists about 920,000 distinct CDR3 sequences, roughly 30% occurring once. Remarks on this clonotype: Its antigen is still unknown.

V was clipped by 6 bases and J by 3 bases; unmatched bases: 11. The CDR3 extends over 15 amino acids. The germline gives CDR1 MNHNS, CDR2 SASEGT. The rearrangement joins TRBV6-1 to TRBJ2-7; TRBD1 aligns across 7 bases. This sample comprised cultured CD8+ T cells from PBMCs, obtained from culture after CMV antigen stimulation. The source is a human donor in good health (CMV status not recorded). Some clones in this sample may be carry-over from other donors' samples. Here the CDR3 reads CASSLRDSVYYEQYF. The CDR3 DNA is TGTGCCAGCAGCCTCCGGGACAGCGTCTACTACGAGCAGTACTTC.